The T cell receptor (beta chain) under discussion was sequenced for a study of T cells after yellow fever vaccination. Across the whole study: SMART-Seq v4 Ultra Low Input handled preparation of low-cell-number fractions.

Study observations and caveats: Post-booster repertoires again held most primary-vaccination clones (around 95% CD4, around 90% CD8). The presence of abundant clonotypes contaminating from the bulk population was possible in FACS-sorted repertoires.

This clonotype was picked up a small number of times. Its antigen is currently unknown. UMIs and a universal primer site were added when TCR cDNA was made by 5'RACE template switching. TCRdb itself ran the 5' RACE reads through MiXCR, one entry per CDR3 protein. The sample contains approximately 610,000 distinct CDR3 sequences, roughly a sixth of which appear only once. Germline CDR1 MNHEY, CDR2 SMNVEV (reference sequence). With 5 bases removed from V and 2 bases from J, the gap between germline ends came to 10 bases. The length of the CDR3 is 15 residues. The sequence came from a young man who received the YFV17D yellow fever vaccine. Sequences were derived from PBMCs, sampled about 5 days after the first yellow fever vaccination. The gene calls are TRBV27 and TRBJ1-6, with D possibly TRBD1 on 5 matching bases. The CDR3 is CASSPGITYNSPLHF. The CDR3 nucleotides read TGTGCCAGCAGTCCAGGGATCACCTATAATTCACCCCTCCACTTT.